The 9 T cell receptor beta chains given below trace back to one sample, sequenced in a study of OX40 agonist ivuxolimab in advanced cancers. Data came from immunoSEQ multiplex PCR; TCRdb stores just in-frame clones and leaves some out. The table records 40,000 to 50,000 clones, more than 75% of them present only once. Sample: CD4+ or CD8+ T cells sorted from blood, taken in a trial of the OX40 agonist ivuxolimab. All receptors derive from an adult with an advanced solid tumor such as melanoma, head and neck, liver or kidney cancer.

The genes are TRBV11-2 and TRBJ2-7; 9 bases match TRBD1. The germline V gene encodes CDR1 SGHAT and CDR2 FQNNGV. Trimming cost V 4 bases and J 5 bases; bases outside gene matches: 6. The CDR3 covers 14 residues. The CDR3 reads CASSSKQGADEQYF. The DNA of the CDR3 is TGTGCCAGCAGCTCCAAACAGGGGGCCGACGAGCAGTACTTC.

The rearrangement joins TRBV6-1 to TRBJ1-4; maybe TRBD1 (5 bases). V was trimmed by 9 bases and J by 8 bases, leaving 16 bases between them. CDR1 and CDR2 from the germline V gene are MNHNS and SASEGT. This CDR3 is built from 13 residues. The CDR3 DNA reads TGTGCCAGGATCCGAAGGGGTAGAGAAAAACTGTTTTTT. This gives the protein CARIRRGREKLFF.

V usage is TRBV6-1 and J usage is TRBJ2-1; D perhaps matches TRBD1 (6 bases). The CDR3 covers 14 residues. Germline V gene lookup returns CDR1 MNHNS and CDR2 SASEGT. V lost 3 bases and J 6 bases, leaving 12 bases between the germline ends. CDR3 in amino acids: CASSDAGVVNEQFF. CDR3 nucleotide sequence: TGTGCCAGCAGTGATGCAGGGGTGGTCAATGAGCAGTTCTTC.

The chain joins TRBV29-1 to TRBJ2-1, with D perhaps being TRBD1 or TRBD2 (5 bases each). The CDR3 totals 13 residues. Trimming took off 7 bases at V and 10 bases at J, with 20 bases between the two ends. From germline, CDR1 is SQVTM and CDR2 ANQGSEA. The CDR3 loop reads CSAAQDGGGEQFF. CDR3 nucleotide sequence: TGCAGCGCCGCACAGGACGGAGGTGGGGAGCAGTTCTTC.

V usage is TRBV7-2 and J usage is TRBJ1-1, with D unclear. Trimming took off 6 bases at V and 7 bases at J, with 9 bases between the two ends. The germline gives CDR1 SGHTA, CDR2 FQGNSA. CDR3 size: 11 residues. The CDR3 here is CASSVADEAFF. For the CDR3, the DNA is TGTGCCAGCAGTGTGGCAGATGAAGCTTTCTTT.

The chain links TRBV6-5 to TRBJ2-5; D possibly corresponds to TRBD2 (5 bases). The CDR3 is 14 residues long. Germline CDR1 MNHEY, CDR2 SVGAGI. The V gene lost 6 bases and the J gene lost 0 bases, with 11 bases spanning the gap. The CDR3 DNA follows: TGTGCCAGCAGCTCCCCGGGGTACCAAGAGACCCAGTACTTC. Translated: CASSSPGYQETQYF.

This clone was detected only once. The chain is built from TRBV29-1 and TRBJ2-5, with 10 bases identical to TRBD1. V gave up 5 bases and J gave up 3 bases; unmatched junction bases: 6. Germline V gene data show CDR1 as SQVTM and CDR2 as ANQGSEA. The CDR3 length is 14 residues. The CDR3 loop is CSVPRQGAKETQYF. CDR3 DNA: TGCAGCGTTCCAAGACAGGGGGCTAAAGAGACCCAGTACTTC.

CDR3 nucleotides: TGTGCCAGTAGCTCTGACGACCCGTACTCCTACAATGAGCAGTTCTTC. It yields the protein CASSSDDPYSYNEQFF. This chain connects TRBV19 to TRBJ2-1; D is unresolved. The CDR3 loop spans 16 amino acids. Trimming removed 6 bases at V and 0 bases at J, with 15 bases between. Germline lookup yields CDR1 LNHDA and CDR2 SQIVND (reference sequence).

The CDR3 DNA follows: TGCGCCAGCAGCTTGAGCGGGGCCAGAGAGACCCAGTACTTC. It codes for CASSLSGARETQYF. The chain recombines TRBV5-1 with TRBJ2-5; 7 positions match TRBD2. The V gene end was trimmed by 1 base and the J gene end by 4 bases; junction bases not matched to a gene: 4. There are 14 residues in the CDR3. Germline-derived CDR1 and CDR2 are SGHRS and YFSETQ.